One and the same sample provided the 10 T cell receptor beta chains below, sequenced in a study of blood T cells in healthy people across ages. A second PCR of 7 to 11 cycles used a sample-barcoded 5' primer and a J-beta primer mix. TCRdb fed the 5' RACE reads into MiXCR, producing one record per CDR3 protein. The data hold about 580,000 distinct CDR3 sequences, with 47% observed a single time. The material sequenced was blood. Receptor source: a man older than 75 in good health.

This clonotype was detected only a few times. In DNA form, the CDR3 reads TGCGCCAGCAGCGGCACAGGGTACGATACGCAGTATTTT. Its translation is CASSGTGYDTQYF. The chain employs TRBV5-1 and TRBJ2-3, with D possibly being TRBD1 (6 bases). V lost 4 bases and J lost 6, with 12 bases in between. This CDR3 comprises 13 residues. Germline V gives CDR1 SGHRS, CDR2 YFSETQ.

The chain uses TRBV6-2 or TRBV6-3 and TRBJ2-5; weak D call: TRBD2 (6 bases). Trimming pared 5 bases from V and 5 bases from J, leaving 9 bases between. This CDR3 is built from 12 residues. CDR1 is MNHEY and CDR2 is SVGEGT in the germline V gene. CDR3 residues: CASSGGRETQYF. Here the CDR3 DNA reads TGTGCCAGCAGTGGGGGGAGGGAGACCCAGTACTTC.

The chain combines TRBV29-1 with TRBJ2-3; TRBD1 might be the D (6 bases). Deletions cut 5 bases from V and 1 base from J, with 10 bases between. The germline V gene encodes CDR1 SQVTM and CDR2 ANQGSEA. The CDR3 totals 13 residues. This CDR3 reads CSVTGYGTDTQYF. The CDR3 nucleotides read TGCAGCGTTACAGGGTACGGCACAGATACGCAGTATTTT.

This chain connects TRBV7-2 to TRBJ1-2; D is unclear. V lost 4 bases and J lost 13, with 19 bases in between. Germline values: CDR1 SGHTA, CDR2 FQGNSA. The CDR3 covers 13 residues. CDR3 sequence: CASSSYRTSAPTF. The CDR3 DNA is TGTGCCAGCAGCTCATACCGGACTTCCGCCCCCACCTTC.

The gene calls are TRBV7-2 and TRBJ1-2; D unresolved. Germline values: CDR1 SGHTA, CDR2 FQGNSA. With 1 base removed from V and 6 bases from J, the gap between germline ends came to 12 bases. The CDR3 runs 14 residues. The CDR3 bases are TGTGCCAGCAGCTTAGATAGGTTTTCGGATGGCTACACCTTC. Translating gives CASSLDRFSDGYTF.

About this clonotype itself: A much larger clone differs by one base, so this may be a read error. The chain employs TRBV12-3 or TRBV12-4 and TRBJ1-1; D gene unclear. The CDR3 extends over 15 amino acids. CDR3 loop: CVSSPSLSTFAEAFF. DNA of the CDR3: TGTGTCAGCAGTCCCTCCCTATCGACATTCGCTGAAGCTTTCTTT.

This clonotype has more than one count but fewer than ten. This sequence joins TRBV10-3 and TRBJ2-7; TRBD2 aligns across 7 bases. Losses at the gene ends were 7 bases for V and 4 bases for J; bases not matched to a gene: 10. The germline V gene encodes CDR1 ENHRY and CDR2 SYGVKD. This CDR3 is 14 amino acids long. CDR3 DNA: TGTGCCATCAAACCCCAGGGAGGGATTTACGAGCAGTACTTC. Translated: CAIKPQGGIYEQYF.

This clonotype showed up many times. The chain's CDR3 is CARTSELDTQYF. The DNA for the CDR3 is TGTGCCCGTACTAGTGAACTAGATACGCAGTATTTT. The V and J genes are TRBV6-5 and TRBJ2-3; weak D call: TRBD2 (5 bases). This CDR3 region has 12 residues. Trimming shortened V by 11 bases and J by 5 bases, and 14 bases separated the two germline ends. CDR1 and CDR2 (germline): MNHEY, SVGAGI.

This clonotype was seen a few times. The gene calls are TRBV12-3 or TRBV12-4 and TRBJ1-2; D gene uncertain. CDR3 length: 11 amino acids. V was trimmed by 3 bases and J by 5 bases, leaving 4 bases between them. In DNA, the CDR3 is TGTGCCAGCAGTTTGACGTATGGCTACACCTTC. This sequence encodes CASSLTYGYTF.

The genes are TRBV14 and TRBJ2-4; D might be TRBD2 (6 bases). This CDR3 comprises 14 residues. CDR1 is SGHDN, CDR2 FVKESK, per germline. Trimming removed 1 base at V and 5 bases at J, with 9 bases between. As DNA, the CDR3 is TGTGCCAGCAGCCAAGTAGGGGAGGAAAACATTCAGTACTTC. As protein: CASSQVGEENIQYF. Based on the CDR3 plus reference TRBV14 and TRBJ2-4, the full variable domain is EAGVTQFPSHSVIEKGQTVTLRCDPISGHDNLYWYRRVMGKEIKFLLHFVKESKQDESGMPNNRFLAERTGGTYSTLKVQPAELEDSGVYFCASSQVGEENIQYFGAGTRLSVL.